In its sample, the clone carrying this T cell receptor (beta chain) was seen once. These data belong to a study of T cell changes during pregnancy in multiple sclerosis. Sequencing used immunoSEQ multiplex PCR; TCRdb keeps in-frame clones, though not all of them. The table shows approximately 97,000 clones, with about nine tenths occurring only once. The material sequenced was peripheral blood, taken in the second trimester of pregnancy. The receptor was derived from a female donor in good health, enrolled as a control in a pregnancy study.

As DNA, the CDR3 is TGTGCCAGCATACAGGGGGCGGCTTATAGCAATCAGCCCCAGCATTTT. It yields the protein CASIQGAAYSNQPQHF. This chain joins TRBV28 and TRBJ1-5; 9 nucleotides agree with TRBD1. From germline, CDR1 is MDHEN and CDR2 SYDVKM. The V and J ends lost 7 bases and 0 bases, in that order; junction bases with no gene match: 7. This CDR3 has 16 residues.